The 25 T cell receptor beta chains presented below share a single source sample, sequenced in a study of blood T cells in healthy people across ages. A second roughly 6 to 12 cycle PCR used barcoded and J-beta primers. TCRdb recomputed calls from the 5' RACE reads with MiXCR, one row per CDR3 protein. The top ten hold around 4% of the sample, which has 1,500,000 or so distinct CDR3 sequences, about 42% seen once. Material for sequencing was blood. All receptors derive from a woman under 30 in good health.

This clonotype was found a few times. This rearrangement joins TRBV10-2 to TRBJ2-5, with a weak D call TRBD1 (6 bases). V gave up 3 bases and J gave up 1 base, with 12 bases separating them. The CDR3 sequence is 15 residues long. Per the germline V gene, CDR1 is WSHSY and CDR2 is SAAADI. Here the CDR3 reads CASSDRGTSQETQYF. DNA of the CDR3: TGCGCCAGCAGTGACAGGGGAACAAGCCAAGAGACCCAGTACTTC.

The chain combines TRBV2 with TRBJ2-2, with D possibly TRBD2 on 5 matching bases. V lost 1 base and J 7 bases, leaving 7 bases between the germline ends. This CDR3 is 13 amino acids long. Germline-derived CDR1 and CDR2 are SNHLY and FYNNEI. The CDR3 sequence: CASSEEEVGELFF. DNA for the CDR3: TGTGCCAGCAGTGAAGAGGAGGTCGGGGAGCTGTTTTTT.

The chain is built from TRBV19 and TRBJ1-2; the D gene is possibly TRBD1 (6 bases). The V gene lost 7 bases and the J gene lost 2 bases, with 14 bases spanning the gap. The CDR3 has 14 residues. CDR1 and CDR2 from the germline V gene are LNHDA and SQIVND (reference sequence). The CDR3 region is CASTPRDTNYGYTF. In DNA form, the CDR3 reads TGTGCCAGTACCCCGCGGGACACCAACTATGGCTACACCTTC. The full variable domain, in which reference TRBV19 and TRBJ1-2 provide the parts outside the CDR3, is DGGITQSPKYLFRKEGQNVTLSCEQNLNHDAMYWYRQDPGQGLRLIYYSQIVNDFQKGDIAEGYSVSREKKESFPLTVTSAQKNPTAFYLCASTPRDTNYGYTFGSGTRLTVV.

Comments on this clonotype: At one end the junction does not follow the germline gene, possibly because of a read error. V and J are TRBV29-1 and TRBJ2-3; no reliable D call. Germline V gives CDR1 SQVTM, CDR2 ANQGSEA. The CDR3 consists of 11 residues. The CDR3 sequence is CSVAGADAQYF. DNA for the CDR3: TGCAGCGTTGCAGGCGCAGATGCGCAGTATTTT.

This clonotype has a count of ten or more. This rearrangement joins TRBV25-1 to TRBJ1-4, with D unclear. Trimming cost V 0 bases and J 9 bases, with 8 bases left between them. The CDR3 runs to 13 residues. Germline CDR1 and CDR2: MGHDK and SYGVNS. The CDR3 reads CASSEYAGQKLFF. In DNA, the CDR3 is TGTGCCAGCAGTGAATATGCAGGCCAAAAACTGTTTTTT.

The chain carries TRBV5-1 and TRBJ1-2; D unclear. This CDR3 spans 12 amino acids. Trimming took 0 bases from V and 8 from J, leaving 8 bases between them. Germline lookup yields CDR1 SGHRS and CDR2 YFSETQ. CDR3 nucleotide sequence: TGCGCCAGCAGCTTGGATTCCTGGGGCTACACCTTC. Translated, it gives CASSLDSWGYTF.

The V call is TRBV11-2, the J call TRBJ1-2, with 7 bases fitting TRBD1. Trimming removed 1 base from V and 4 bases from J; junction bases left unmatched: 6. Looked up from germline, CDR1 is SGHAT and CDR2 is FQNNGV. The CDR3 extends over 15 amino acids. As DNA, the CDR3 is TGTGCCAGCAGCTTAGGACAGGGAGGAAGCTATGGCTACACCTTC. Translation gives CASSLGQGGSYGYTF.

The chain couples TRBV27 to TRBJ2-3, with no clear D. Between the trimmed V and J ends, which lost 5 bases and 7 bases, there was a span of 10 bases. Germline lookup yields CDR1 MNHEY and CDR2 SMNVEV (reference sequence). The CDR3 consists of 12 residues. CDR3: CASSNDGYTQYF. Here the CDR3 DNA reads TGTGCCAGCAGTAACGATGGTTATACGCAGTATTTT.

The gene calls are TRBV4-2 and TRBJ2-1, with D possibly being TRBD2 (6 bases). Trimming removed 1 base at V and 4 bases at J, with 17 bases between. CDR1 and CDR2 from the germline V gene are LGHNA and YNFKEQ. The CDR3 runs 17 residues. This CDR3 reads CASSQGIGGVSYNEQFF. The CDR3, as DNA: TGTGCCAGCAGCCAAGGAATCGGGGGAGTAAGTTACAATGAGCAGTTCTTC.

The CDR3 is CASSSGQGAFGVPQHF. As DNA, the CDR3 is TGTGCCAGCAGCTCCGGACAGGGGGCTTTTGGGGTGCCCCAGCATTTT. The chain has TRBV5-8 and TRBJ1-5; 11 nucleotides align to TRBD1. The V and J ends lost 3 bases and 9 bases, in that order; junction bases with no gene match: 11. The CDR3 is 16 amino acids. Germline CDR1 is SGHTS and CDR2 is YDEGEE.

The table lists this clonotype with a few counts. V and J are TRBV7-2 and TRBJ2-3; D is perhaps TRBD2 (5 bases). The CDR3 runs 16 residues. V lost 5 bases and J 0 bases, leaving 15 bases between the germline ends. The germline V gene has CDR1 SGHTA and CDR2 FQGNSA. The chain's CDR3 is CASSREGRTSTDTQYF. CDR3 coding DNA: TGTGCCAGCAGCCGAGAGGGTCGGACTAGCACAGATACGCAGTATTTT. The variable domain in full, with the rest retrieved from reference TRBV7-2 and TRBJ2-3, is GAGVSQSPSNKVTEKGKDVELRCDPISGHTALYWYRQSLGQGLEFLIYFQGNSAPDKSGLPSDRFSAERTGGSVSTLTIQRTQQEDSAVYLCASSREGRTSTDTQYFGPGTRLTVL.

This clonotype has just a few counts. V is TRBV12-3 or TRBV12-4 and J is TRBJ2-7; either TRBD1 or TRBD2 may fit D (5 bases each). The CDR3 is made up of 14 amino acids. V was clipped by 6 bases and J by 9 bases, with 21 bases between them. The CDR3 nucleotides read TGTGCCAGCAGGGCCGGGACCGGGCCGGGTCGGCAGTACTTC. It codes for CASRAGTGPGRQYF.

The CDR3 nucleotides are TGTGCCAGCAGCCCTCGAATGGGTTCAGGGGGGGAGCTGTTTTTT. This translates into CASSPRMGSGGELFF. The chain couples TRBV7-2 to TRBJ2-2, with D possibly being TRBD1 (5 bases). The CDR3 is 15 residues long. Trimming cost V 5 bases and J 8 bases, with 18 bases left between them. The germline V gene encodes CDR1 SGHTA and CDR2 FQGNSA.

This clonotype came up a few times. The chain combines TRBV9 with TRBJ1-5; D uncertain. The CDR3 consists of 13 residues. Germline CDR1 is SGDLS and CDR2 is YYNGEE. The V gene lost 0 bases and the J gene lost 3 bases, with 4 bases spanning the gap. The CDR3 nucleotides read TGTGCCAGCAGCGTAGACAACAATCAGCCCCAGCATTTT. Translation gives CASSVDNNQPQHF.

This clonotype was found a few times. The chain combines TRBV9 with TRBJ2-3, with D perhaps matching TRBD2 (5 bases). Between the trimmed V and J ends, which lost 4 bases and 4 bases, there was a span of 16 bases. The CDR3 is made up of 15 amino acids. Germline CDR1 is SGDLS and CDR2 is YYNGEE. The CDR3 protein is CASSPIGASSDTQYF. In DNA form, the CDR3 reads TGTGCCAGCAGCCCGATAGGAGCTAGCTCAGATACGCAGTATTTT.

This clonotype was seen just once. This chain connects TRBV12-3 or TRBV12-4 to TRBJ1-1; TRBD1 aligns across 8 bases. J lost 5 bases, V lost 1 base, and 15 bases had no gene match. The CDR3 is 18 residues long. The CDR3: CASSLGLRTGKGGTEAFF. The CDR3 coding sequence is TGTGCCAGCAGTTTAGGTCTTCGGACAGGGAAAGGTGGAACTGAAGCTTTCTTT.

With regard to this clonotype: This may arise from a read error, as a much more abundant clone is one base away. CDR3 bases: TGTGCCACCAGTGACGGGACAGGGAAAGAGACCCAGTACTTC. Translating it yields CATSDGTGKETQYF. The chain joins TRBV24-1 to TRBJ2-7, with 9 bases lining up with TRBD1. TRBJ2-5 explains the end of the DNA better; the J call may be wrong. The germline V gene has CDR1 KGHDR and CDR2 SFDVKD. This CDR3 contains 14 residues.

This chain uses TRBV20-1 with TRBJ2-7; D not resolved. This CDR3 has 14 amino acids. The V end was cut by 2 bases, the J end by 6 bases, with 17 bases between. The germline V gene encodes CDR1 DFQATT and CDR2 SNEGSKA (reference sequence). The CDR3 loop is CSARIPGLPFEQYF. The CDR3 DNA reads TGCAGTGCTAGAATCCCCGGCCTCCCTTTCGAGCAGTACTTC.

The chain joins TRBV24-1 to TRBJ2-7, with 7 bases lining up with TRBD1. The J call may be in error: the DNA end matches TRBJ2-5 better. There are 16 residues in the CDR3. Looked up from germline, CDR1 is KGHDR and CDR2 is SFDVKD. This chain's CDR3 is CATSPRTRTGQETQYF. The CDR3 nucleotides read TGTGCCACCAGTCCCCGGACCCGGACAGGCCAAGAGACCCAGTACTTC.

The chain has TRBV20-1 and TRBJ1-6; weak D call: TRBD1 (6 bases). Germline CDR1 reads DFQATT; CDR2 reads SNEGSKA (reference sequence). Trimming took off 3 bases at V and 9 bases at J, with 12 bases between the two ends. The CDR3 length is 13 residues. CDR3 DNA: TGCAGTGCTAGGGGGGGGGCATTTTCACCCCTCCACTTT. This encodes CSARGGAFSPLHF.

The genes are TRBV4-1 and TRBJ1-1; D gene uncertain. The CDR3 covers 16 residues. The germline gives CDR1 MGHRA, CDR2 YSYEKL. V was pared by 0 bases and J by 1 base, with 12 bases between. DNA of the CDR3: TGCGCCAGCAGCCAAGATCCCGGCAGGTGGAACACTGAAGCTTTCTTT. Protein: CASSQDPGRWNTEAFF.

The V gene is TRBV5-1, the J gene TRBJ2-5; D possibly uses TRBD1 or TRBD2 (6 bases each). The CDR3 contains 14 residues. Between the trimmed V and J ends, which lost 3 bases and 11 bases, there was a span of 20 bases. Germline CDR1 is SGHRS and CDR2 is YFSETQ. CDR3: CASSSPLGGLEQYF. The DNA for the CDR3 is TGCGCCAGCAGCTCCCCTTTGGGGGGCCTTGAGCAGTACTTC.

The J gene is TRBJ2-1, the V gene TRBV20-1; a weak D match, TRBD2 (6 bases). Germline V gene sequence: CDR1 DFQATT, CDR2 SNEGSKA (reference sequence). This CDR3 has 17 amino acids. Trimming shortened V by 6 bases and J by 1 base, and 22 bases separated the two germline ends. CDR3 nucleotides: TGCAGTGCCCCCTACCTTGCGGGGCGGAGATCCTACAATGAGCAGTTCTTC. It yields the protein CSAPYLAGRRSYNEQFF.

As regards this clonotype: One end of the junction does not line up with germline, which may come from a read error. The gene calls are TRBV7-9 and TRBJ1-2, with D perhaps matching TRBD1 (5 bases). The CDR3 has 12 residues. CDR1 is SEHNR and CDR2 is FQNEAQ in the germline V gene (reference sequence). CDR3 region: CANSFGTLGYTF. CDR3 DNA sequence: TGTGCCAACAGCTTCGGGACGTTAGGCTACACCTTC. The variable domain in full, completed from reference TRBV7-9 and TRBJ1-2, reads DTGVSQNPRHKITKRGQNVTFRCDPISEHNRLYWYRQTLGQGPEFLTYFQNEAQLEKSRLLSDRFSAERPKGSFSTLEIQRTEQGDSAMYLCANSFGTLGYTFGSGTRLTVV.

The table lists this clonotype with a few counts. The genes are TRBV28 and TRBJ2-7; D remains ambiguous. The CDR3 covers 16 residues. Deletions cut 0 bases from V and 0 bases from J, with 12 bases between. Germline V CDR1 and CDR2: MDHEN, SYDVKM. CDR3 nucleotide sequence: TGTGCCAGCAGTTTATGGGGCTACCTCAGCTCCTACGAGCAGTACTTC. It codes for CASSLWGYLSSYEQYF.